These 19 T cell receptor beta chains were all obtained from the same sample, sequenced in a study of blood T cell repertoires in COVID-19 (TCRdb year 2020). Libraries were prepared through the immunoSEQ multiplex PCR assay. In its TCRdb copy, this immuneACCESS table keeps in-frame sequences only and misses some clones. Where compared with another copy, unresolved V genes explain less than half of these, and the others have no known cause. The sample includes 150,000 to 200,000 clones, with 88% observed a single time. Roughly 9% of the sample is taken by the ten largest. The sequencing sample was made of PBMCs or T cells enriched from blood (not recorded which). The receptors originated from a woman younger than 35 who had recovered from COVID-19.

This rearrangement joins TRBV30 to TRBJ1-1, with D perhaps matching TRBD1 (5 bases). Germline CDR1 reads GTSNPN; CDR2 reads SVGIG (reference sequence). The CDR3 contains 15 residues. Trimming took 0 bases from V and 1 from J, leaving 12 bases between them. CDR3 protein: CAWSVKGQGNTEAFF. CDR3 nucleotide sequence: TGTGCCTGGAGTGTAAAGGGGCAGGGGAACACTGAAGCTTTCTTT.

The chain employs TRBV5-6 and TRBJ2-3; unclear D gene. Germline CDR1 SGHDT, CDR2 YYEEEE. This CDR3 region has 13 residues. V lost 6 bases and J 6 bases, leaving 14 bases between the germline ends. Here the CDR3 DNA reads TGTGCCAGCAACCAGGCAGCACGTGATACGCAGTATTTT. It specifies CASNQAARDTQYF.

This clone was found once. V gene TRBV4-2 combines with J gene TRBJ1-1; possibly TRBD1 for D (5 bases). V gave up 1 base and J gave up 4 bases, with 13 bases separating them. CDR1 is LGHNA and CDR2 is YNFKEQ in the germline V gene. The CDR3 extends over 15 amino acids. CDR3 loop: CASSQAGVEGTEAFF. For the CDR3, the DNA is TGTGCCAGCAGCCAAGCGGGGGTAGAGGGCACTGAAGCTTTCTTT.

The V gene is TRBV24-1, the J gene TRBJ2-1; TRBD1 matches at 10 bases. From germline, CDR1 is KGHDR and CDR2 SFDVKD. The CDR3 runs 17 residues. With V trimmed by 1 base and J by 2 bases, 4 bases remained unmatched. CDR3 protein: CATSDFETGGAYNEQFF. Written as DNA, the CDR3 is TGTGCCACCAGTGATTTTGAGACAGGGGGCGCCTACAATGAGCAGTTCTTC.

V is TRBV21-1 and J is TRBJ2-5; the D call of TRBD1 is as the table states it, not checked on the DNA. TRBV21-1 is shown as a pseudogene. The CDR3 covers 15 residues. The CDR3 sequence is CASSDHGTAQETQYF. CDR3 DNA: TGTGCCAGCAGCGACCACGGGACAGCCCAAGAGACCCAGTACTTC.

CDR3 nucleotide sequence: TGTGCCAGTAGTATCTTCCTTAGCAATCAGCCCCAGCATTTT. The encoded protein is CASSIFLSNQPQHF. The V call is TRBV19, the J call TRBJ1-5; D is undetermined. The CDR3 length is 14 residues. The ends were cut back, 3 bases at V and 0 bases at J, with 6 bases in the middle. Germline V gene lookup returns CDR1 LNHDA and CDR2 SQIVND (reference sequence).

This clone was seen just once. This sequence joins TRBV19 and TRBJ1-1; D possibly corresponds to TRBD1 (5 bases). Germline V gene lookup returns CDR1 LNHDA and CDR2 SQIVND (reference sequence). The CDR3 sequence is 19 residues long. Trimming shortened V by 8 bases and J by 1 base, and 29 bases separated the two germline ends. The CDR3 here is CASFDFGRGFDTGNTEAFF. Written as DNA, the CDR3 is TGTGCCAGTTTTGACTTCGGAAGGGGCTTCGACACGGGGAACACTGAAGCTTTCTTT. The complete variable domain, with remaining parts taken from reference TRBV19 and TRBJ1-1, reads DGGITQSPKYLFRKEGQNVTLSCEQNLNHDAMYWYRQDPGQGLRLIYYSQIVNDFQKGDIAEGYSVSREKKESFPLTVTSAQKNPTAFYLCASFDFGRGFDTGNTEAFFGQGTRLTVV.

The chain employs TRBV28 and TRBJ1-6; perhaps TRBD1 as D (5 bases). From germline, CDR1 is MDHEN and CDR2 SYDVKM. Deletions cut 5 bases from V and 7 bases from J, with 18 bases between. The CDR3 totals 16 residues. The chain's CDR3 is CASSPPRLGGNSPLHF. The CDR3 DNA sequence: TGTGCCAGCAGTCCTCCCCGATTGGGGGGGAATTCACCCCTCCACTTT.

The rearrangement links TRBV6-4 to TRBJ1-1; D not certain. The CDR3 length is 16 residues. Germline values: CDR1 MRHNA, CDR2 SNTAGT. V shed 0 bases and J shed 0 bases, with 11 bases lying between them. CDR3 sequence (DNA): TGTGCCAGCAGTGACTCATCCAACTTATTGAACACTGAAGCTTTCTTT. Protein product: CASSDSSNLLNTEAFF.

This chain joins TRBV10-3 and TRBJ1-1, with 9 nucleotides matching TRBD1. This CDR3 spans 13 amino acids. Germline V gene sequence: CDR1 ENHRY, CDR2 SYGVKD. V was pared by 10 bases and J by 0 bases, with 3 bases of the junction left unmatched. In nucleotides, the CDR3 is TGTGCCACCGGGGACAGGGTGAACACTGAAGCTTTCTTT. Translating gives CATGDRVNTEAFF.

This clone was counted between two and nine times. The chain combines TRBV3-1 (or the pseudogene TRBV3-2) with TRBJ1-6, with a weak D call TRBD1 (5 bases). V lost 2 bases, J lost 6 bases, and 5 bases lay in between. The CDR3 is 13 residues long. Germline CDR1 LGHDT, CDR2 YNNKEL (reference sequence). The CDR3: CASSQRGNSPLHF. The CDR3 region has the DNA TGTGCCAGCAGCCAAAGGGGTAATTCACCCCTCCACTTT.

J is TRBJ1-2 and V is TRBV20-1, with TRBD1 as a possible D gene (6 bases). The CDR3 is made up of 14 amino acids. The germline CDR1 and CDR2 sequences are DFQATT and SNEGSKA (reference sequence). Trimming pared 3 bases from V and 5 bases from J, leaving 16 bases between. The CDR3 loop reads CSASFLGAGYGYTF. CDR3 DNA: TGCAGTGCTAGTTTTCTGGGGGCGGGTTATGGCTACACCTTC.

This rearrangement joins TRBV11-3 to TRBJ2-1, with TRBD2 matching over 11 bases. J lost 4 bases, V lost 4 bases, and 3 bases had no gene match. CDR1 is SGHNT, CDR2 YENEEA, per germline. This CDR3 contains 15 residues. CDR3 residues: CASSWGLADYNEQFF. CDR3 nucleotide sequence: TGTGCCAGCAGCTGGGGACTAGCGGATTACAATGAGCAGTTCTTC.

This chain uses TRBV6-2 or TRBV6-3 with TRBJ2-5; 8 bases map to TRBD2. Germline-derived CDR1 and CDR2 are MNHEY and SVGEGT. CDR3 length: 13 residues. The trim removed 6 bases at V and 9 bases at J, leaving 9 bases unmatched. The CDR3 reads CASSGWSGGAQYF. The CDR3 DNA reads as TGTGCCAGCAGCGGATGGTCCGGGGGGGCCCAGTACTTC.

The chain joins TRBV2 to TRBJ1-2; D remains ambiguous. Trimming stripped 3 bases from V and 4 bases from J, with 6 bases between. CDR1 is SNHLY, CDR2 FYNNEI, per germline. This CDR3 region has 12 residues. CDR3 in amino acids: CASSDEVYGYTF. The CDR3 coding sequence is TGTGCCAGCAGTGATGAGGTCTATGGCTACACCTTC. Drawing the rest from reference TRBV2 and TRBJ1-2, the complete variable domain is EPEVTQTPSHQVTQMGQEVILRCVPISNHLYFYWYRQILGQKVEFLVSFYNNEISEKSEIFDDQFSVERPDGSNFTLKIRSTKLEDSAMYFCASSDEVYGYTFGSGTRLTVV.

V is TRBV19 and J is TRBJ2-7; tentatively, D is TRBD2 (6 bases). CDR3 length: 15 amino acids. CDR1 is LNHDA and CDR2 is SQIVND in the germline V gene (reference sequence). The ends were cut back, 2 bases at V and 0 bases at J, with 11 bases in the middle. The chain's CDR3 is CASSIFSGNSYEQYF. CDR3 bases: TGTGCCAGTAGTATATTTAGCGGAAACTCCTACGAGCAGTACTTC.

The V call is TRBV3-1 (or the pseudogene TRBV3-2), the J call TRBJ2-3; 8 bases line up with TRBD2. The germline V gene encodes CDR1 LGHDT and CDR2 YNNKEL (reference sequence). Trimming cost V 0 bases and J 3 bases; bases outside gene matches: 5. The CDR3 has 16 amino acids. The CDR3 DNA follows: TGTGCCAGCAGCCAAGATCTAGCGGGTCGTACAGATACGCAGTATTTT. Its translation is CASSQDLAGRTDTQYF.

This chain joins TRBV30 and TRBJ1-6; D gene ambiguous. Per the germline V gene, CDR1 is GTSNPN and CDR2 is SVGIG (reference sequence). V lost 4 bases and J lost 3, with 13 bases in between. This CDR3 is built from 15 residues. This CDR3 reads CAWIPGIGYNSPLHF. CDR3 nucleotide sequence: TGTGCCTGGATACCGGGGATCGGCTATAATTCACCCCTCCACTTT.

The chain carries TRBV6-5 and TRBJ1-2; 7 nucleotides line up with TRBD1. The CDR3 spans 14 residues. Germline V gene lookup returns CDR1 MNHEY and CDR2 SVGAGI. The CDR3 region has the DNA TGTGCTACAGCGGGGGACAGAGGAAACTATGGCTACACCTTC. This sequence encodes CATAGDRGNYGYTF.